Listed below are T cell receptor beta chains from one sample, sequenced in a study of CD8 T cells in ankylosing spondylitis. Each CDR3 protein is one row after TCRdb ran MiXCR on the 5' RACE reads. Here the sample spans a few hundred thousand distinct CDR3 sequences, 9.5% to 13% being singletons. The sample comprised blood, either unsorted or a sorted T cell fraction (not recorded which). The source of these receptors is a female donor with ankylosing spondylitis or in good health (not recorded which). Each CDR3 is given without its conserved first and last residue. Clone size is not always given. Where it is, it says once, few, many or a class for expanded clones.

clone_size: NA
v_call: TRBV20-1
j_call: TRBJ2-7
cdr3_aa: SVSTSYEQY

clone_size: NA
v_call: TRBV20-1
j_call: TRBJ2-2
cdr3_aa: SARGQGTSETVRELF

clone_size: many
v_call: TRBV20-1
j_call: TRBJ2-7
cdr3_aa: SAFTGKPPYEQY

clone_size: NA
v_call: TRBV7-2
j_call: TRBJ2-5
cdr3_aa: ASSPKLQREETQY

clone_size: many
v_call: TRBV12-3/TRBV12-4
j_call: TRBJ1-4
cdr3_aa: ASSLFGDEKLF

clone_size: many
v_call: TRBV7-9
j_call: TRBJ1-3
cdr3_aa: ASSLQGNSGNTIY

clone_size: NA
v_call: TRBV7-9
j_call: TRBJ1-2
cdr3_aa: ASTLSLNYGYT

clone_size: few
v_call: TRBV20-1
j_call: TRBJ1-1
cdr3_aa: SALDRRGPYTEAF

clone_size: few
v_call: TRBV4-3
j_call: TRBJ2-5
cdr3_aa: ASSQELAGVVTQY

clone_size: many
v_call: TRBV4-2
j_call: TRBJ2-1
cdr3_aa: ASSRGTPTGDEQF

clone_size: many
v_call: TRBV12-3/TRBV12-4
j_call: TRBJ2-3
cdr3_aa: ASSLFGSDTQY

clone_size: many
v_call: TRBV5-6
j_call: TRBJ2-1
cdr3_aa: ASSFGGVNEQF

clone_size: many
v_call: TRBV20-1
j_call: TRBJ2-2
cdr3_aa: SATSGNTGELF

clone_size: once
v_call: TRBV29-1
j_call: TRBJ2-2
cdr3_aa: SVELAERNTGELF

clone_size: few
v_call: TRBV20-1
j_call: TRBJ2-1
cdr3_aa: SASRGGHNEQF

clone_size: many
v_call: TRBV20-1
j_call: TRBJ2-3
cdr3_aa: SARDISGTQWDTQY

clone_size: NA
v_call: TRBV11-2
j_call: TRBJ2-1
cdr3_aa: SSSLVRLAGASRGEQF

clone_size: many
v_call: TRBV20-1
j_call: TRBJ2-1
cdr3_aa: SARQAYNEQF

clone_size: few
v_call: TRBV27
j_call: TRBJ2-2
cdr3_aa: ASSHRGTGELF

clone_size: NA
v_call: TRBV10-3
j_call: TRBJ2-3
cdr3_aa: AISEFSGSTDTQY

clone_size: few
v_call: TRBV11-1
j_call: TRBJ1-1
cdr3_aa: ASSPLQWGRGTEAF

clone_size: many
v_call: TRBV27
j_call: TRBJ1-6
cdr3_aa: ASSPSPLGVGSYNSPLH

clone_size: NA
v_call: TRBV28
j_call: TRBJ1-1
cdr3_aa: ASSPPSYGPNTEAF

clone_size: few
v_call: TRBV12-3/TRBV12-4
j_call: TRBJ2-5
cdr3_aa: ASSLFGPLQETQY

clone_size: many
v_call: TRBV12-3/TRBV12-4
j_call: TRBJ1-3
cdr3_aa: ASSLSGGTGNTIY

clone_size: many
v_call: TRBV28
j_call: TRBJ2-2
cdr3_aa: ASSWTGERGELF

clone_size: many
v_call: TRBV7-2
j_call: TRBJ1-2
cdr3_aa: ASSQRGYYGYT

clone_size: medium-sized
v_call: TRBV20-1
j_call: TRBJ1-6
cdr3_aa: SARDWAGDSPLH

clone_size: many
v_call: TRBV12-3/TRBV12-4
j_call: TRBJ1-6
cdr3_aa: ASSLGQGDGNSPLH